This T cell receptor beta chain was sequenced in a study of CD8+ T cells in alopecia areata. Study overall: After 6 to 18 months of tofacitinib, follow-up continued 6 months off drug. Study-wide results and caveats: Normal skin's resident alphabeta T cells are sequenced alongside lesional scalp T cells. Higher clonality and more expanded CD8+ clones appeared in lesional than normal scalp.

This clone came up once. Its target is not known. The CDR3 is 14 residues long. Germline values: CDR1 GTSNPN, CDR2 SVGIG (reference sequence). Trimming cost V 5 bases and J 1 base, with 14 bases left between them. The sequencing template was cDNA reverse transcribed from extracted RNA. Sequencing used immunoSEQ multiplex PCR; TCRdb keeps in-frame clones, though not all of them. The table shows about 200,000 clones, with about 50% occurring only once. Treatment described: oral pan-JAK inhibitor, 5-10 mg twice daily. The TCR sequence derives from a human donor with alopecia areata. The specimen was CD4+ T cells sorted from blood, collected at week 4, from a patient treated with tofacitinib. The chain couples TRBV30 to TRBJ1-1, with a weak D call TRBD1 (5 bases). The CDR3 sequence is CAWGPKGSNTEAFF. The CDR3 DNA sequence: TGTGCCTGGGGCCCCAAGGGGTCGAACACTGAAGCTTTCTTT.